This TCR beta chain was recorded in a study of T-cell memory formation after mild COVID-19. V dropped 5 bases and J dropped 0; count of bases not matched to a gene: 1. CDR3 size: 14 residues. Germline V gives CDR1 SGHTA, CDR2 FQGNSA. TCRdb analysed the 5' RACE reads with MiXCR anew, one entry per CDR3 protein. Of fewer than 200,000 distinct CDR3 sequences listed, 10% to 15% were seen once; the top ten hold approximately 3.4%. This clonotype showed up just a few times. Material for sequencing was PBMCs or a T cell subset sorted from them (not recorded which). The clonotype originates from a man aged 18 to 30 who had mild COVID-19 (a few samples of this study predate the infection). Cell type and time point are not known. The gene calls are TRBV7-2 and TRBJ1-2, with TRBD1 identical over 9 bases. CDR3 DNA sequence: TGTGCCAGCAGCCGGGACAGGGCTAACTATGGCTACACCTTC. Translating gives CASSRDRANYGYTF.